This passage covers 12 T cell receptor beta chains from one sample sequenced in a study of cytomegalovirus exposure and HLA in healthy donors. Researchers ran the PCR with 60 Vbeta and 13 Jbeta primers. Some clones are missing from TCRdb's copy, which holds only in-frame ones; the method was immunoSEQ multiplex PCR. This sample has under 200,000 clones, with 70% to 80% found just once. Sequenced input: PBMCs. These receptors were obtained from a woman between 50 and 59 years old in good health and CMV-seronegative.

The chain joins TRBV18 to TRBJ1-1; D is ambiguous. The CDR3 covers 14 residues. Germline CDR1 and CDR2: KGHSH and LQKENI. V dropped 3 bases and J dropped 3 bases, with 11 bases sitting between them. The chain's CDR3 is CASSPSWGDTEAFF. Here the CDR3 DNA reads TGTGCCAGCTCACCCTCCTGGGGAGACACTGAAGCTTTCTTT. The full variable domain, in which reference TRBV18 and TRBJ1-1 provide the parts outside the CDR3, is NAGVMQNPRHLVRRRGQEARLRCSPMKGHSHVYWYRQLPEEGLKFMVYLQKENIIDESGMPKERFSAEFPKEGPSILRIQQVVRGDSAAYFCASSPSWGDTEAFFGQGTRLTVV.

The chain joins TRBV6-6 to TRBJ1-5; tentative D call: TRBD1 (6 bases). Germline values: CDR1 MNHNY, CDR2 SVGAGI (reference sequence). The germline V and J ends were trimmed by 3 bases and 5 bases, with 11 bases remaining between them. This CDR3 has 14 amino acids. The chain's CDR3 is CASSYPGQYQPQHF. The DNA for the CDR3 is TGTGCCAGCAGTTATCCCGGACAGTATCAGCCCCAGCATTTT.

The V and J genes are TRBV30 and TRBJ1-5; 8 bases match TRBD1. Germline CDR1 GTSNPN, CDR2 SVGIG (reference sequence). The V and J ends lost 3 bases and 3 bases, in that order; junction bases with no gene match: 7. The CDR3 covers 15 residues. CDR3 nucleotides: TGTGCCTGGAGCCGGGACAGGATCCCCAATCAGCCCCAGCATTTT. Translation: CAWSRDRIPNQPQHF.

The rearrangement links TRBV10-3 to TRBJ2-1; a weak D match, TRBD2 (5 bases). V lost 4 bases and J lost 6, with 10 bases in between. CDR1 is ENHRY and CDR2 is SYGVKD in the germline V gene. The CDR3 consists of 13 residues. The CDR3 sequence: CAISGGGPNEQFF. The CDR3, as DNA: TGTGCCATCAGTGGTGGAGGCCCCAATGAGCAGTTCTTC.

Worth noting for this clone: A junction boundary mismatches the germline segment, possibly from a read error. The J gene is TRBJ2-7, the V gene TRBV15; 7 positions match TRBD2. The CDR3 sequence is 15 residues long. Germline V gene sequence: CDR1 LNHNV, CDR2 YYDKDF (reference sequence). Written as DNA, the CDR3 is TGTGCCACCAGCAGGGAGTCCCCCAAATGGGGGGGAATGAGATTC. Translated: CATSRESPKWGGMRF. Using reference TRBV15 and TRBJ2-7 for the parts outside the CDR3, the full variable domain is DAMVIQNPRYQVTQFGKPVTLSCSQTLNHNVMYWYQQKSSQAPKLLFHYYDKDFNNEADTPDNFQSRRPNTSFCFLDIRSPGLGDTAMYLCATSRESPKWGGMRFGPGTRLTVT.

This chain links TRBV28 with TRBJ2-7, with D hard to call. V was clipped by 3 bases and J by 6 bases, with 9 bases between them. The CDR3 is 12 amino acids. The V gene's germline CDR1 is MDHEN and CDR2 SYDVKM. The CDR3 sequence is CASSFPFFEQYF. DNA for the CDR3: TGTGCCAGCAGTTTTCCCTTCTTCGAGCAGTACTTC.

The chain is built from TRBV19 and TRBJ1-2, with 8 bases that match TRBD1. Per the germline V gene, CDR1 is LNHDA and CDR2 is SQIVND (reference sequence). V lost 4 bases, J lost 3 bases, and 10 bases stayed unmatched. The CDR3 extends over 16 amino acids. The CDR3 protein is CASSRTGKELDYGYTF. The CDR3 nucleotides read TGTGCCAGTAGTAGGACAGGGAAGGAACTCGACTATGGCTACACCTTC.

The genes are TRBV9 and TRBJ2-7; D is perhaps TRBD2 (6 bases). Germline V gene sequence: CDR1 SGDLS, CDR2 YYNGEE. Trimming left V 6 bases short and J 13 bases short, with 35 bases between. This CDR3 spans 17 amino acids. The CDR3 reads CASNNFGEAYTGDPIYF. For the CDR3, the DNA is TGTGCCAGCAACAATTTCGGGGAGGCCTATACAGGAGACCCTATTTACTTC.

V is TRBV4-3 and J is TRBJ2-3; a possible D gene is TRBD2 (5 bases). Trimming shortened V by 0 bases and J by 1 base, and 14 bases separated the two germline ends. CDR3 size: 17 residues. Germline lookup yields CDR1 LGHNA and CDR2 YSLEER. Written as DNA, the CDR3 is TGCGCCAGCAGCCAAGAAGGTGGGCGACTACGCACAGATACGCAGTATTTT. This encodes CASSQEGGRLRTDTQYF.

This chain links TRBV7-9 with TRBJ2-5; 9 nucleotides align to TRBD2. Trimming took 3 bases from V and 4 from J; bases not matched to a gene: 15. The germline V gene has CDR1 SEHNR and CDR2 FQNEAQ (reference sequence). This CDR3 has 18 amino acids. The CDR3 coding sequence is TGTGCCAGCAGCTTCGGCGGCCTCCAAGCGGGGGGCAGAGAGACCCAGTACTTC. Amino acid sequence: CASSFGGLQAGGRETQYF.

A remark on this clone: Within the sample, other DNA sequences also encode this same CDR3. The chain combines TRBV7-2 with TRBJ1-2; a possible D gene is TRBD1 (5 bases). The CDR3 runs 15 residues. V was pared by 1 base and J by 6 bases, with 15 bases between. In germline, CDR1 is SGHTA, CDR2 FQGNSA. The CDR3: CASSLVAGGIDGYTF. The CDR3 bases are TGTGCCAGCAGCTTAGTTGCGGGGGGTATCGATGGCTACACCTTC.

The DNA of the CDR3 is TGTGCCAGTAGTACCTTAGCGGGATTCACCGGGGAGCTGTTTTTT. It codes for CASSTLAGFTGELFF. V gene TRBV19 combines with J gene TRBJ2-2, with 8 bases that match TRBD2. This CDR3 is built from 15 residues. The V segment lost 4 bases and the J segment 4 bases; nucleotides outside the gene matches: 5. In germline, CDR1 is LNHDA, CDR2 SQIVND (reference sequence).